The text below deals with one TCR beta chain. The CDR3 totals 13 residues. Trimming pared 7 bases from V and 0 bases from J, leaving 7 bases between. Per germline, CDR1 SGHRS and CDR2 YFSETQ. This sample was taken from a study of T-cell memory formation after mild COVID-19. TCRdb reprocessed the 5' RACE reads via MiXCR and lists one record per CDR3 protein. The sample has hundreds of thousands of distinct CDR3 sequences; roughly 18% are singletons. The chain carries TRBV5-1 and TRBJ2-2; D gene unclear. Sequencing input: PBMCs or a T cell subset sorted from them (not recorded which). The clonotype was recovered from an adult woman who had mild COVID-19 (a few samples of this study predate the infection). Cell type and time point are not known. The CDR3 loop is CASVATNTGELFF. CDR3 sequence (DNA): TGCGCCAGCGTTGCCACGAACACCGGGGAGCTGTTTTTT.